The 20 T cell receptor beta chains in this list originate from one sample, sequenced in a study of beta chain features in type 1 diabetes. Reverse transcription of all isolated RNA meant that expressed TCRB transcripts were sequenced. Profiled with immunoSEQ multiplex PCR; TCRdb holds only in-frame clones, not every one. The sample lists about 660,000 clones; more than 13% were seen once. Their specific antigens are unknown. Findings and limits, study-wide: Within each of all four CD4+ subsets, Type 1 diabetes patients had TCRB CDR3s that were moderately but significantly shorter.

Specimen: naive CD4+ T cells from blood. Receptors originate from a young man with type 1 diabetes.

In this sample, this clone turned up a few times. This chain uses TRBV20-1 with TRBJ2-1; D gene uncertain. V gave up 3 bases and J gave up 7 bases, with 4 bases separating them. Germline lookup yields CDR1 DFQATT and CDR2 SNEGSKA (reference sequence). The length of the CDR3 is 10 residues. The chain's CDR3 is CSASTNEQFF. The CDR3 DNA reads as TGCAGTGCTAGCACTAATGAGCAGTTCTTC.

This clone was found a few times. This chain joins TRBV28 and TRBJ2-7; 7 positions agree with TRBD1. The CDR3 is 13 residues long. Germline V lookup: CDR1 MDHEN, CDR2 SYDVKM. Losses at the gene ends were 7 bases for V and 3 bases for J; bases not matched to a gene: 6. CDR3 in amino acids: CASTEGTVYEQYF. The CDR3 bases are TGTGCCAGCACCGAGGGGACAGTCTACGAGCAGTACTTC.

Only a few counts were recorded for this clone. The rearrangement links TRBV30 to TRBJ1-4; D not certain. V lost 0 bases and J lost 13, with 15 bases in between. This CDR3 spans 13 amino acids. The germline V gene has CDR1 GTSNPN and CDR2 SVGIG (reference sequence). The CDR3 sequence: CAWSVSLVGGLFF. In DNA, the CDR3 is TGTGCCTGGAGTGTGAGTTTAGTAGGAGGACTGTTTTTT.

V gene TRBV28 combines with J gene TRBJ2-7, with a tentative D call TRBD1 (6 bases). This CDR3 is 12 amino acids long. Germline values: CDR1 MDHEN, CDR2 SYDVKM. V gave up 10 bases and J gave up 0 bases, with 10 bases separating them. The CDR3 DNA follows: TGTGCCAACTCACAGGGCTCCTACGAGCAGTACTTC. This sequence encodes CANSQGSYEQYF.

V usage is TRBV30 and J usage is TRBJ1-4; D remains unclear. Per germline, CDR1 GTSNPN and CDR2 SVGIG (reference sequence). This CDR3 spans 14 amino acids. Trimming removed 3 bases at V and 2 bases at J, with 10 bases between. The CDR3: CAWRVIGTNEKLFF. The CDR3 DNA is TGTGCCTGGAGAGTAATTGGTACTAATGAAAAACTGTTTTTT.

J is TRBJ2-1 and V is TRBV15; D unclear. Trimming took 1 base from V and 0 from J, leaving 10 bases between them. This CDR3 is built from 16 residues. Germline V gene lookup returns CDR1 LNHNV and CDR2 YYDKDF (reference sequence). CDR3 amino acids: CATSRVDKSSYNEQFF. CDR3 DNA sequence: TGTGCCACCAGCAGAGTTGATAAGAGCTCCTACAATGAGCAGTTCTTC.

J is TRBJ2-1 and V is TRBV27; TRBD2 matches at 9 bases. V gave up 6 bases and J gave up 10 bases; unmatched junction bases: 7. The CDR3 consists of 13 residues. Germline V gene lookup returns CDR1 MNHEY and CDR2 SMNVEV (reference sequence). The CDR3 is CASRRLSGGEQFF. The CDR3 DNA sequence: TGTGCCAGCAGGAGACTTAGCGGGGGAGAGCAGTTCTTC.

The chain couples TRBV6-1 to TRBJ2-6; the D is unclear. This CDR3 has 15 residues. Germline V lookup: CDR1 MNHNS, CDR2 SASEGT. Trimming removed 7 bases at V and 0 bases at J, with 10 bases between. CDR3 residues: CASTGLFSGANVLTF. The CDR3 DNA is TGTGCCAGCACCGGGTTGTTCTCTGGGGCCAACGTCCTGACTTTC.

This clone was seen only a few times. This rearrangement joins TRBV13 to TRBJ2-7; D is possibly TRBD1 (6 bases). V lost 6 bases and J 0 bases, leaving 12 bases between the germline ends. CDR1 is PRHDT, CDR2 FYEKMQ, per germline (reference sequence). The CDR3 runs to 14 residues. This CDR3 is CASSFGTSSYEQYF. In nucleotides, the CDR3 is TGTGCCAGCAGTTTTGGGACATCCTCCTACGAGCAGTACTTC.

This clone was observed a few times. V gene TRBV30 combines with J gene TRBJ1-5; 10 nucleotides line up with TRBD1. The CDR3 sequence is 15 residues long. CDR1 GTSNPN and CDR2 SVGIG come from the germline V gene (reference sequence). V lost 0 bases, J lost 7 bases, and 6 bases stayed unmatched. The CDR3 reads CAWSVMTGGGQPQHF. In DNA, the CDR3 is TGTGCCTGGAGTGTAATGACAGGGGGCGGCCAGCCCCAGCATTTT. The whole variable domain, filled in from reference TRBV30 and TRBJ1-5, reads SQTIHQWPATLVQPVGSPLSLECTVEGTSNPNLYWYRQAAGRGLQLLFYSVGIGQISSEVPQNLSASRPQDRQFILSSKKLLLSDSGFYLCAWSVMTGGGQPQHFGDGTRLSIL.

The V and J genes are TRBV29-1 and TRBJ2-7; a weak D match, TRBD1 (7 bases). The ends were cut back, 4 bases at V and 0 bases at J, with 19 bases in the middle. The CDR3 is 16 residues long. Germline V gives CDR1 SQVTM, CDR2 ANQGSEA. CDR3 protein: CSVAAGGMGRSYEQYF. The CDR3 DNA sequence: TGCAGCGTTGCGGCAGGGGGGATGGGGCGCTCCTACGAGCAGTACTTC.

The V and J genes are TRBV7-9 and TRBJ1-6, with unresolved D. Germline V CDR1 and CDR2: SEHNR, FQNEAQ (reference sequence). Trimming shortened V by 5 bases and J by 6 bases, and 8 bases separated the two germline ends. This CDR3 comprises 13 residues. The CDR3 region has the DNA TGTGCCAGCAGCCTAAACCTTAATTCACCCCTCCACTTT. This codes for CASSLNLNSPLHF. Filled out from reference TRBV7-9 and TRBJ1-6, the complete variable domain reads DTGVSQNPRHKITKRGQNVTFRCDPISEHNRLYWYRQTLGQGPEFLTYFQNEAQLEKSRLLSDRFSAERPKGSFSTLEIQRTEQGDSAMYLCASSLNLNSPLHFGNGTRLTVT.

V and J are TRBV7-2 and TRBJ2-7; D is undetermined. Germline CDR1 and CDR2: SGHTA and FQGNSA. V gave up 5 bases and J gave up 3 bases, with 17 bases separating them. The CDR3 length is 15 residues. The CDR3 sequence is CASSPQAPLFYEQYF. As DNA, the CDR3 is TGTGCCAGCAGCCCCCAAGCCCCACTATTCTACGAGCAGTACTTC.

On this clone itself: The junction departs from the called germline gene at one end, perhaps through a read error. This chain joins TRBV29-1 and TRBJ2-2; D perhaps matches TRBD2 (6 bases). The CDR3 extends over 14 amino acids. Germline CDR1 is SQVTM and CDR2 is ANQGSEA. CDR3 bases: TGCAGCGTTGAAGTTGGCGGGAACACCGTGGAGCTGTTTTTT. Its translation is CSVEVGGNTVELFF.

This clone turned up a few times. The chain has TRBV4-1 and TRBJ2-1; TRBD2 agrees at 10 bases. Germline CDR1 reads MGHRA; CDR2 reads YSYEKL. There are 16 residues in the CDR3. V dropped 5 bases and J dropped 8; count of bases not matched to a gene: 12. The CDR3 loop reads CASSSGSGRAKDEQFF. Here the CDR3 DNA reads TGCGCCAGCAGCTCTGGAAGCGGGAGGGCCAAGGATGAGCAGTTCTTC.

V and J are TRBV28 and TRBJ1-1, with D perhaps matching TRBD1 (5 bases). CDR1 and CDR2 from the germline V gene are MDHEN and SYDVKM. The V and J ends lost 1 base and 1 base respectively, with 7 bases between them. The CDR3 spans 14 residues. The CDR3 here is CASSLSQGNTEAFF. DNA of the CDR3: TGTGCCAGCAGTTTATCTCAGGGGAACACTGAAGCTTTCTTT.

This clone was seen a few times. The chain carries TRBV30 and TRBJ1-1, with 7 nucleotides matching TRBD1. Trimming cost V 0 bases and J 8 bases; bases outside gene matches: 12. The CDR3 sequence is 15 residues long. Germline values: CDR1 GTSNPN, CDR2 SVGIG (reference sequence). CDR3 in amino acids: CAWSVAGTAPPEAFF. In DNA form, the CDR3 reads TGTGCCTGGAGTGTAGCGGGGACAGCCCCTCCAGAAGCTTTCTTT.

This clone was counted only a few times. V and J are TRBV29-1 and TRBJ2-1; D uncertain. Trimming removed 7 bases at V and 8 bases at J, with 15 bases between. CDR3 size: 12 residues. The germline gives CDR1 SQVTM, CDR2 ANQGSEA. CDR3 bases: TGCAGCGCCGAATGGGGTAATGATGAGCAGTTCTTC. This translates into CSAEWGNDEQFF.

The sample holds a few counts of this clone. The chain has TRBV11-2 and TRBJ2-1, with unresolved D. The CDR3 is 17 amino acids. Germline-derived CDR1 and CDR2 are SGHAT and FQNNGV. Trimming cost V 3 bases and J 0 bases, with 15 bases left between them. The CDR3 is CASSFSGTRFSYNEQFF. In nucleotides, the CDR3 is TGTGCCAGCAGCTTTTCCGGTACCAGGTTCTCCTACAATGAGCAGTTCTTC.

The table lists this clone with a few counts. CDR3 residues: CASGSSGVRGYTF. CDR3 coding DNA: TGTGCTAGTGGTTCATCGGGGGTGCGCGGCTACACCTTC. The chain recombines TRBV12-5 with TRBJ1-2; tentatively, D is TRBD1 (5 bases). CDR1 is LGHNT and CDR2 is FRNRAP in the germline V gene. This CDR3 region has 13 residues. The V gene lost 4 bases and the J gene lost 8 bases, with 14 bases spanning the gap.